This TCR beta chain was profiled in a study of control samples from healthy donors and cancer patients. A note on this clone: Because the CDR3's place on the DNA is in doubt, the DNA is left out and the CDR3 is given as listed by TCRdb.

The assay was immunoSEQ multiplex PCR, and TCRdb's table has in-frame clones only and misses some. The table has about 76,000 clones, around 86% seen once; the top ten hold over 8%. The CDR3 comprises 13 residues, both ends counted. In germline, CDR1 is MNHEY, CDR2 SVGEGT. The sequenced sample consisted of PBMCs. The TCR comes from a woman aged 45-65 years with colorectal cancer. The V call is TRBV6-2 or TRBV6-3, the J call TRBJ1-2. The CDR3 protein is CASSSSGAGGYTF.